The next 31 T cell receptor beta chains were all read from a single sample in a study of cytotoxic CD8 clonotypes in ibrutinib-treated CLL (dated by TCRdb to 2020 to 2023). Receptor amplification or capture employed the immunoSEQ multiplex PCR assay. In TCRdb, the immuneACCESS table is reduced to in-frame sequences with V and J assigned. These tables do not hold every clone; where another copy was compared, an unresolved V gene accounts for under half, and the others remain unexplained. The sample data list roughly 130,000 clones, and about 80% of these were observed just once. The top ten hold roughly 13% of the sample. The time point tag for this specimen amounts to: about a year on ibrutinib. The input for sequencing was PBMCs, taken after 12 months of ibrutinib treatment. These receptors were obtained from a human donor with chronic lymphocytic leukemia.

The V gene is TRBV4-2, the J gene TRBJ2-7; weak D call: TRBD2 (6 bases). CDR1 is LGHNA and CDR2 is YNFKEQ in the germline V gene. The V gene lost 1 base and the J gene lost 0 bases, with 13 bases spanning the gap. CDR3 size: 16 residues. The CDR3 loop is CASSQVGSGSSYEQYF. The CDR3 bases are TGTGCCAGCAGCCAAGTCGGGAGCGGCTCCTCCTACGAGCAGTACTTC.

This clone was picked up a small number of times. The genes are TRBV10-1 and TRBJ2-3; D is possibly TRBD1 or TRBD2 (6 bases each). Germline V CDR1 and CDR2: WNHNN, SYGVQD (reference sequence). The CDR3 consists of 14 residues. V lost 3 bases and J 5 bases, leaving 12 bases between the germline ends. The CDR3 protein is CASSDGGVGDTQYF. CDR3 coding DNA: TGCGCCAGCAGTGACGGGGGCGTGGGAGATACGCAGTATTTT.

This clone was detected only a few times. The rearrangement uses TRBV5-1 and TRBJ2-5; D is possibly TRBD2 (7 bases). CDR3 length: 14 amino acids. Germline assignment: CDR1 SGHRS and CDR2 YFSETQ. Trimming shortened V by 4 bases and J by 6 bases, and 16 bases separated the two germline ends. This chain's CDR3 is CASSPSGGTKTQYF. CDR3 nucleotides: TGCGCCAGCAGCCCGTCGGGGGGCACTAAGACCCAGTACTTC.

Only one count was recorded for this clone. The chain recombines TRBV21-1 with TRBJ2-1. TRBV21-1 corresponds to a pseudogene. This CDR3 has 15 amino acids. CDR3 sequence (DNA): TGTGCCAGCAGCAACGGAGCCCAGGACCTTGGTGAGCAGTTCTTC. It translates to CASSNGAQDLGEQFF.

V and J are TRBV27 and TRBJ1-1; D not certain. V lost 0 bases and J 4 bases, leaving 9 bases between the germline ends. CDR1 is MNHEY and CDR2 is SMNVEV in the germline V gene (reference sequence). The length of the CDR3 is 14 residues. In DNA form, the CDR3 reads TGTGCCAGCAGTTTATCGAGAGGGATCACTGAAGCTTTCTTT. This sequence encodes CASSLSRGITEAFF.

The chain uses TRBV27 and TRBJ2-2; 10 nucleotides line up with TRBD2. Germline V gene data show CDR1 as MNHEY and CDR2 as SMNVEV (reference sequence). This CDR3 comprises 16 residues. V shed 2 bases, J shed 6 bases, and the junction held 6 bases outside the gene matches. CDR3 sequence (DNA): TGTGCCAGCAGTTTAAGTTGGAGCGGGAGGGCCGGGGAGCTGTTTTTT. Protein product: CASSLSWSGRAGELFF.

This clone appeared a few times. The gene calls are TRBV7-9 and TRBJ2-1; D is undetermined. CDR1 SEHNR and CDR2 FQNEAQ come from the germline V gene (reference sequence). CDR3 size: 10 residues. Trimming left V 3 bases short and J 6 bases short, with 0 bases between. The CDR3 loop is CASSFNEQFF. The CDR3 region has the DNA TGTGCCAGCAGCTTCAATGAGCAGTTCTTC.

This clone occurred once. The rearrangement links TRBV6-1 to TRBJ1-2, with 10 nucleotides matching TRBD1. Trimming at V came to 8 bases and at J to 5 bases, leaving 5 bases not matched to a gene. CDR3 length equals 13 residues. Germline-derived CDR1 and CDR2 are MNHNS and SASEGT. This CDR3 reads CASGRDRGYGYTF. DNA of the CDR3: TGTGCCAGCGGACGGGACAGGGGTTATGGCTACACCTTC.

This CDR3 reads CASSLAGGYGYTF. In DNA form, the CDR3 reads TGTGCCAGCAGCTTGGCAGGGGGCTATGGCTACACCTTC. The V gene is TRBV5-6, the J gene TRBJ1-2, with 7 bases matching TRBD1. The length of the CDR3 is 13 residues. Germline values: CDR1 SGHDT, CDR2 YYEEEE. With 0 bases clipped from V and 4 bases from J, the junction kept 0 bases outside the gene matches.

J is TRBJ2-1 and V is TRBV27; tentatively, D is TRBD2 (5 bases). The V gene lost 6 bases and the J gene lost 4 bases, with 13 bases spanning the gap. Germline CDR1 and CDR2: MNHEY and SMNVEV (reference sequence). This CDR3 spans 14 amino acids. CDR3 in amino acids: CASRTNSLYNEQFF. The CDR3 bases are TGTGCCAGCAGGACTAACAGTCTTTACAATGAGCAGTTCTTC.

Only one count was recorded for this clone. The V call is TRBV7-2, the J call TRBJ2-2; 7 nucleotides line up with TRBD1. The germline CDR1 and CDR2 sequences are SGHTA and FQGNSA. The CDR3 has 15 amino acids. The V segment lost 3 bases and the J segment 5 bases; nucleotides outside the gene matches: 6. The CDR3 sequence is CASSLYRGNTGELFF. The CDR3 bases are TGTGCCAGCAGCTTGTACAGGGGCAATACCGGGGAGCTGTTTTTT.

The V gene is TRBV30, the J gene TRBJ2-5; 10 bases fit TRBD1. This CDR3 is built from 16 residues. V shed 0 bases and J 5 bases; nucleotides not matched to a gene: 9. Germline V gene sequence: CDR1 GTSNPN, CDR2 SVGIG (reference sequence). The CDR3 nucleotides are TGTGCCTGGAGTGTAAAAGAGACAGGGGGCAGGGAGACCCAGTACTTC. Translation gives CAWSVKETGGRETQYF. The entire variable domain, with the rest obtained from reference TRBV30 and TRBJ2-5, is as follows: SQTIHQWPATLVQPVGSPLSLECTVEGTSNPNLYWYRQAAGRGLQLLFYSVGIGQISSEVPQNLSASRPQDRQFILSSKKLLLSDSGFYLCAWSVKETGGRETQYFGPGTRLLVL.

V and J are TRBV7-3 and TRBJ1-3; TRBD1 aligns across 9 bases. Germline V lookup: CDR1 SGHTA, CDR2 FQGTGA. The CDR3 consists of 16 residues. J was trimmed by 4 bases and V by 4 bases; bases with no gene match: 8. The CDR3 loop is CASSSTGTGTGNTIYF. The CDR3 DNA reads as TGTGCCAGCAGCTCGACCGGGACAGGGACCGGAAACACCATATATTTT.

In its sample, this clone was seen a few times. This chain uses TRBV9 with TRBJ2-2; no clear D. In germline, CDR1 is SGDLS, CDR2 YYNGEE. This CDR3 comprises 16 residues. V was clipped by 0 bases and J by 0 bases, with 9 bases between them. The CDR3 coding sequence is TGTGCCAGCAGCGTAGCAGTGCGTCCGAACACCGGGGAGCTGTTTTTT. Its translation is CASSVAVRPNTGELFF.

The chain employs TRBV10-3 and TRBJ2-1; TRBD1 might be the D (5 bases). CDR3 size: 12 residues. V was clipped by 9 bases and J by 14 bases, with 20 bases between them. Germline CDR1 ENHRY, CDR2 SYGVKD. The CDR3 region is CAIRSPTKQEFF. Here the CDR3 DNA reads TGTGCCATAAGGAGCCCGACGAAACAGGAGTTCTTC.

V gene TRBV2 combines with J gene TRBJ2-7, with a tentative D call TRBD2 (6 bases). V shed 7 bases and J shed 2 bases, with 12 bases lying between them. The CDR3 consists of 13 residues. The germline V gene encodes CDR1 SNHLY and CDR2 FYNNEI. The CDR3 region has the DNA TGTGCCAGCACGGGGGACGCCACCTACGAGCAGTACTTC. Amino acid sequence: CASTGDATYEQYF.

The chain couples TRBV9 to TRBJ2-3, with D tentatively TRBD2 (5 bases). The CDR3 is made up of 18 amino acids. CDR1 and CDR2 (germline): SGDLS, YYNGEE. V shed 3 bases and J shed 6 bases, with 26 bases lying between them. The CDR3 nucleotides are TGTGCCAGCAGCGAATCACTTGGGGAGACAATCTTGGCGGATACGCAGTATTTT. Translating it yields CASSESLGETILADTQYF.

This clone appeared a single time. This chain uses TRBV5-4 with TRBJ2-7; 10 nucleotides align to TRBD1. The CDR3 runs 15 residues. The J segment lost 3 bases and the V segment lost 4 bases, leaving 7 bases of the junction unmatched. CDR1 and CDR2 (germline): SGHNT, YYREEE (reference sequence). This chain's CDR3 is CASSGRDRGDYEQYF. CDR3 DNA: TGTGCCAGCAGCGGCCGGGACAGGGGAGACTACGAGCAGTACTTC.

This clone was found a few times. The chain uses TRBV19 and TRBJ1-5; no reliable D call. V was trimmed by 5 bases and J by 0 bases, leaving 11 bases between them. CDR1 and CDR2 (germline): LNHDA, SQIVND (reference sequence). CDR3 length equals 15 residues. This CDR3 reads CASSPPGSSNQPQHF. The CDR3 coding sequence is TGTGCCAGTAGTCCCCCTGGGAGTAGCAATCAGCCCCAGCATTTT.

The chain links TRBV5-6 to TRBJ2-5; no clear D gene. With 0 bases removed from V and 5 bases from J, the gap between germline ends came to 8 bases. There are 13 residues in the CDR3. Germline CDR1 is SGHDT and CDR2 is YYEEEE. In DNA, the CDR3 is TGTGCCAGCAGCTTGGCTCCCCAGGAGACCCAGTACTTC. It translates to CASSLAPQETQYF.

This rearrangement joins TRBV29-1 to TRBJ2-7, with 8 bases identical to TRBD1. The CDR3 is 13 amino acids. Germline CDR1 and CDR2: SQVTM and ANQGSEA. Trimming cost V 5 bases and J 4 bases; bases outside gene matches: 7. As DNA, the CDR3 is TGCAGCGTTCGAGGACAGGGATTTTACGAGCAGTACTTC. This codes for CSVRGQGFYEQYF.

The V call is TRBV6-1, the J call TRBJ1-5; D ambiguous. CDR1 is MNHNS and CDR2 is SASEGT in the germline V gene. The CDR3 covers 16 residues. V was clipped by 0 bases and J by 2 bases, with 11 bases between them. CDR3 DNA sequence: TGTGCCAGCAGTGAAGCCGCAAGGCAGGGCAATCAGCCCCAGCATTTT. Translated, it gives CASSEAARQGNQPQHF.

V gene TRBV6-1 combines with J gene TRBJ1-4; D unresolved. Germline V lookup: CDR1 MNHNS, CDR2 SASEGT. The V end was cut by 5 bases, the J end by 3 bases, with 4 bases between. The CDR3 has 12 amino acids. The CDR3 DNA reads TGTGCCAGCAGTTCAGCTAATGAAAAACTGTTTTTT. The encoded protein is CASSSANEKLFF.

This clone occurred a few times. The V call is TRBV7-2, the J call TRBJ2-7; D uncertain. Trimming took off 5 bases at V and 0 bases at J, with 11 bases between the two ends. Germline loops: CDR1 SGHTA, CDR2 FQGNSA. The CDR3 is 14 residues long. In nucleotides, the CDR3 is TGTGCCAGCAGCATTGCCGCGAGCTCCTACGAGCAGTACTTC. Translating it yields CASSIAASSYEQYF.

The chain employs TRBV27 and TRBJ1-2; D unresolved. CDR3 length equals 13 residues. Between the trimmed V and J ends, which lost 10 bases and 7 bases, there was a span of 19 bases. Per the germline V gene, CDR1 is MNHEY and CDR2 is SMNVEV (reference sequence). In nucleotides, the CDR3 is TGTGCCACACACCCGGCGGGGTACGGTGGCTACACCTTC. This codes for CATHPAGYGGYTF.

This clone was observed a few times. V usage is TRBV15 and J usage is TRBJ2-1; D is uncertain. The CDR3 is 12 amino acids. Germline assignment: CDR1 LNHNV and CDR2 YYDKDF (reference sequence). Trimming removed 1 base from V and 3 bases from J, with 1 base in between. The CDR3 nucleotides are TGTGCCACCAGCAGAGTCTACAATGAGCAGTTCTTC. Its translation: CATSRVYNEQFF.

This clone was detected once. The chain uses TRBV27 and TRBJ1-2; D unclear. The CDR3 totals 16 residues. From germline, CDR1 is MNHEY and CDR2 SMNVEV (reference sequence). Trimming removed 6 bases from V and 1 base from J, with 18 bases in between. The CDR3 is CASRPILRGRNYGYTF. The DNA for the CDR3 is TGTGCCAGCAGACCTATTTTACGGGGTCGTAACTATGGCTACACCTTC.

The chain uses TRBV30 and TRBJ2-2; D is perhaps TRBD2 (6 bases). This CDR3 has 13 amino acids. Trimming left V 3 bases short and J 5 bases short, with 10 bases between. CDR1 GTSNPN and CDR2 SVGIG come from the germline V gene (reference sequence). The CDR3 coding sequence is TGTGCCTGGAGCCTTGGAGGGACCGGGGAGCTGTTTTTT. Protein product: CAWSLGGTGELFF. The whole variable domain, remainder taken from reference TRBV30 and TRBJ2-2, is SQTIHQWPATLVQPVGSPLSLECTVEGTSNPNLYWYRQAAGRGLQLLFYSVGIGQISSEVPQNLSASRPQDRQFILSSKKLLLSDSGFYLCAWSLGGTGELFFGEGSRLTVL.

The chain combines TRBV5-4 with TRBJ1-2; 7 nucleotides line up with TRBD1. The CDR3 runs 14 residues. V lost 4 bases to trimming and J lost 5 bases; unmatched junction nucleotides: 8. The germline CDR1 and CDR2 sequences are SGHNT and YYREEE (reference sequence). In nucleotides, the CDR3 is TGTGCCAGCAGCCCTGAGGGACAGCCGTATGGCTACACCTTC. Amino acid sequence: CASSPEGQPYGYTF.

There are a few counts of this clone. J is TRBJ2-7 and V is TRBV19; 8 positions match TRBD2. With 4 bases clipped from V and 4 bases from J, the junction kept 6 bases outside the gene matches. Germline lookup yields CDR1 LNHDA and CDR2 SQIVND (reference sequence). This CDR3 is built from 14 residues. CDR3: CASSTIAGLYEQYF. The CDR3 coding sequence is TGTGCCAGTAGTACGATAGCGGGACTTTACGAGCAGTACTTC.

V is TRBV28 and J is TRBJ1-4; TRBD1 might be the D (6 bases). The CDR3 is 15 amino acids. V dropped 8 bases and J dropped 3 bases, with 16 bases sitting between them. Germline CDR1 and CDR2: MDHEN and SYDVKM. CDR3: CASQQTGLANEKLFF. The CDR3 nucleotides read TGTGCCAGCCAACAGACAGGTTTGGCTAATGAAAAACTGTTTTTT.